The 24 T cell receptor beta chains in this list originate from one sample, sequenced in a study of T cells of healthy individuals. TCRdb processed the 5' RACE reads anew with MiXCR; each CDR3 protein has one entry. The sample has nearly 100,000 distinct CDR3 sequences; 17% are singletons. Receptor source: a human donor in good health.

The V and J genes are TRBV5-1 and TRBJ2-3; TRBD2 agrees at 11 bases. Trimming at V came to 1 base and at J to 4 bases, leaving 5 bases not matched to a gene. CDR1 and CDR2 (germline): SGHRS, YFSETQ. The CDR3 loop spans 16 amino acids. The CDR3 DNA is TGCGCCAGCAGCTTGCAACCGGGACTAGCGGCAGATACGCAGTATTTT. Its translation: CASSLQPGLAADTQYF. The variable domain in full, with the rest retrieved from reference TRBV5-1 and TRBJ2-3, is KAGVTQTPRYLIKTRGQQVTLSCSPISGHRSVSWYQQTPGQGLQFLFEYFSETQRNKGNFPGRFSGRQFSNSRSEMNVSTLELGDSALYLCASSLQPGLAADTQYFGPGTRLTVL.

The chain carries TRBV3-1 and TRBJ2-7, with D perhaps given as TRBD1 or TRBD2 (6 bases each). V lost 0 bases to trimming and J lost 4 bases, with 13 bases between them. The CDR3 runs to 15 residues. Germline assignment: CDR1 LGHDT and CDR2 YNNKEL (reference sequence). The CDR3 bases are TGTGCCAGCAGCCAAGAATGGGGGGCTTTGTACGAGCAGTACTTC. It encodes CASSQEWGALYEQYF.

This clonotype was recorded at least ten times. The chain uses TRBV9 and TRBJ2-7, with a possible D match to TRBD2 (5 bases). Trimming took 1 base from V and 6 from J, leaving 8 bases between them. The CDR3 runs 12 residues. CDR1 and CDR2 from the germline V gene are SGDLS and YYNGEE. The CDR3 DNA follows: TGTGCCAGCAGCGTAACTGGACTCGAGCAGTACTTC. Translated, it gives CASSVTGLEQYF.

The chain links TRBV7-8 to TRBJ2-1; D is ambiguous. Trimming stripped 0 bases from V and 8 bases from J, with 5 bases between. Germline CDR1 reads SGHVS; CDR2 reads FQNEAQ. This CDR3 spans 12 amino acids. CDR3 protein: CASSLAYYEQFF. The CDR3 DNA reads TGTGCCAGCAGCTTAGCTTATTATGAGCAGTTCTTC. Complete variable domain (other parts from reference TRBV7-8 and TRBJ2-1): GAGVSQSPRYKVAKRGQDVALRCDPISGHVSLFWYQQALGQGPEFLTYFQNEAQLDKSGLPSDRFFAERPEGSVSTLKIQRTQQEDSAVYLCASSLAYYEQFFGPGTRLTVL.

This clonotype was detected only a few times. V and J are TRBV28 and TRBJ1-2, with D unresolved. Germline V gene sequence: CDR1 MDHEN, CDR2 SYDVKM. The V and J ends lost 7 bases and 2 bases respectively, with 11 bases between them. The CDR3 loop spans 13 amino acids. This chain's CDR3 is CASNDQKNYGYTF. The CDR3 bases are TGTGCCAGCAACGACCAGAAGAACTATGGCTACACCTTC.

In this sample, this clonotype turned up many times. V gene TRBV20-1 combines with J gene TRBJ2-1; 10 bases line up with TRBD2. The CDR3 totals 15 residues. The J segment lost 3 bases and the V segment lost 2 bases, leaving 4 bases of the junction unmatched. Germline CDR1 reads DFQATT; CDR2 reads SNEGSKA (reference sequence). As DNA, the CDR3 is TGCAGTGCTAGAATCGCTAGCGGGGGCTACAATGAGCAGTTCTTC. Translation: CSARIASGGYNEQFF.

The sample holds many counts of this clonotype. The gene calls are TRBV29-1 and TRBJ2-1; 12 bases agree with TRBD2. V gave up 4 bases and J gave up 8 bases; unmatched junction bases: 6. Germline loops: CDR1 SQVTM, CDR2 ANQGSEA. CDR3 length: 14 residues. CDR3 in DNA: TGCAGCGTTGCAGGGACTAGCGGGTCGGATGAGCAGTTCTTC. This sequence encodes CSVAGTSGSDEQFF.

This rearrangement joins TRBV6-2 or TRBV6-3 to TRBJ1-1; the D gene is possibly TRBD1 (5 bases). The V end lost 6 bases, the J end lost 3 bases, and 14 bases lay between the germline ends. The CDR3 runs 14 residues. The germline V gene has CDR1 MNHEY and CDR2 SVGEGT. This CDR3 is CASRTGEGYTEAFF. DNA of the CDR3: TGTGCCAGCAGAACGGGGGAGGGGTACACTGAAGCTTTCTTT.

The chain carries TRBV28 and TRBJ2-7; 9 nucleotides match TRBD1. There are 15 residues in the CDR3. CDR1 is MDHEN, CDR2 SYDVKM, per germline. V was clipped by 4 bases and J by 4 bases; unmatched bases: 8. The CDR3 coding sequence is TGTGCCAGCAGTTACCAAGGACAGGGGCGGTACGAGCAGTACTTC. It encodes CASSYQGQGRYEQYF.

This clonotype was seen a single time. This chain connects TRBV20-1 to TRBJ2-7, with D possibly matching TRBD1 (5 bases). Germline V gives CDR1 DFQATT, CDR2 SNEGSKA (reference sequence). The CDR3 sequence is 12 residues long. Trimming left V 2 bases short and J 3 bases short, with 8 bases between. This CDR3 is CSARQGVYEQYF. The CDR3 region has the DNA TGCAGTGCTAGACAGGGTGTCTACGAGCAGTACTTC.

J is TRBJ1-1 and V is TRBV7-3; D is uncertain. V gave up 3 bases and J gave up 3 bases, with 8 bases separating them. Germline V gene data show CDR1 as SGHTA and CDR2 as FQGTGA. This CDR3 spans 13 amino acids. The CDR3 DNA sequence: TGTGCCAGCAGCTTCCGAATTCACACTGAAGCTTTCTTT. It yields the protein CASSFRIHTEAFF.

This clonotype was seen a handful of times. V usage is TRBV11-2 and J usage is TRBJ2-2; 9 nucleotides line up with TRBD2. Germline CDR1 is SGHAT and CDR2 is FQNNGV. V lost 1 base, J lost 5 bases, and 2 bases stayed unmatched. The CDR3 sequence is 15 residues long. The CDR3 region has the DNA TGTGCCAGCAGCTTAGGTCTAGCGGGGACCGGGGAGCTGTTTTTT. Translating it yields CASSLGLAGTGELFF.

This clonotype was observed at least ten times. The CDR3 nucleotides read TGCAGCCAGGATGAGGGACAGTCAATAAATCAGCCCCAGCATTTT. It codes for CSQDEGQSINQPQHF. V and J are TRBV20-1 and TRBJ1-5; the match to TRBD1 covers 7 bases. Germline V gene sequence: CDR1 DFQATT, CDR2 SNEGSKA (reference sequence). This CDR3 region has 15 residues.

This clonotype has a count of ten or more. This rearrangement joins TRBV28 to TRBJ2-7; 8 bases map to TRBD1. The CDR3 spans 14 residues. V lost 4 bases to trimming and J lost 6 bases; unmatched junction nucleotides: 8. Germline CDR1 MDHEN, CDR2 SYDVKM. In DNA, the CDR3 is TGTGCCAGCAGTTCCCCGGACAGGGTTGGCGAGCAGTACTTC. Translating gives CASSSPDRVGEQYF.

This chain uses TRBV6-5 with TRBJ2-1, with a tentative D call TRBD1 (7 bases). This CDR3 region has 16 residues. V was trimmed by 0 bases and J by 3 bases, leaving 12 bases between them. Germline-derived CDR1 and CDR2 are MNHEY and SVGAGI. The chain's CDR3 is CASSYSQGGNYNEQFF. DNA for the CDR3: TGTGCCAGCAGTTACTCGCAGGGGGGAAACTACAATGAGCAGTTCTTC.

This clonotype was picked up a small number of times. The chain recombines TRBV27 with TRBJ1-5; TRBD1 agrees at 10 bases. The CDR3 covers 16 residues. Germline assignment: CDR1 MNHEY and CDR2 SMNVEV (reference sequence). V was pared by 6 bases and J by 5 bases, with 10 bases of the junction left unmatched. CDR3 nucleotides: TGTGCCAGCAGCTATACCTGGACAGGGGGAGATCAGCCCCAGCATTTT. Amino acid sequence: CASSYTWTGGDQPQHF.

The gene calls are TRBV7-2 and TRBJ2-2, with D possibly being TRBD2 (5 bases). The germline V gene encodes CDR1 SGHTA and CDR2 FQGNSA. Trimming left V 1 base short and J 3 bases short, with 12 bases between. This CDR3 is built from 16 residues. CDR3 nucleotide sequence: TGTGCCAGCAGCTTAGAGCCGGGAATCTACACCGGGGAGCTGTTTTTT. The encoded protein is CASSLEPGIYTGELFF.

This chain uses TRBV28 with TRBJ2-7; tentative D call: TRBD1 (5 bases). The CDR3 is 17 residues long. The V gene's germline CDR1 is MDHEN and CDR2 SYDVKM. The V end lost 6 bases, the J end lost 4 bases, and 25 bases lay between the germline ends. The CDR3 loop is CASSRLLDTSFQYEQYF. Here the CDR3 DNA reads TGTGCCAGCAGCAGACTTTTGGACACCAGTTTTCAATACGAGCAGTACTTC.

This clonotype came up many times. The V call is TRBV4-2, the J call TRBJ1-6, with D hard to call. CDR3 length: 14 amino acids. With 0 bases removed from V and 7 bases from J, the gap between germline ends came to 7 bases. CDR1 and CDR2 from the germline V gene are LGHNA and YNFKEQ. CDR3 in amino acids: CASSQDSENSPLHF. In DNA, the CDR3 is TGTGCCAGCAGCCAAGATTCGGAGAATTCACCCCTCCACTTT.

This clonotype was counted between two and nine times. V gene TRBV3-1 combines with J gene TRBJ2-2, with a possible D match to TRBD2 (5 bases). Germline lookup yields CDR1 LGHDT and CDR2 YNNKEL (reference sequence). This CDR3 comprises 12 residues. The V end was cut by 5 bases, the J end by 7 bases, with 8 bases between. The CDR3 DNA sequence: TGTGCCAGCAGCGACGAGGGCGGGGAGCTGTTTTTT. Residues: CASSDEGGELFF.

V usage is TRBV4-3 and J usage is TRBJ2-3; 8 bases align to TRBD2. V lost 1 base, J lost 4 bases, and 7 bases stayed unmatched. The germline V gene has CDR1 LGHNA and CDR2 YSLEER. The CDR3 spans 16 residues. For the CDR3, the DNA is TGCGCCAGCAGCCAAGCAAGTGCGGGAGGTGCAGATACGCAGTATTTT. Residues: CASSQASAGGADTQYF.

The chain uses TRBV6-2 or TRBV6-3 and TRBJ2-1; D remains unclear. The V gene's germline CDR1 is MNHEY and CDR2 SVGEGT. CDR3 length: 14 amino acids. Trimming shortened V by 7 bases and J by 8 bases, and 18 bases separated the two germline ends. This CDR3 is CASKNNGASDEQFF. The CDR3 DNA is TGTGCCAGCAAAAATAACGGCGCTTCGGATGAGCAGTTCTTC.

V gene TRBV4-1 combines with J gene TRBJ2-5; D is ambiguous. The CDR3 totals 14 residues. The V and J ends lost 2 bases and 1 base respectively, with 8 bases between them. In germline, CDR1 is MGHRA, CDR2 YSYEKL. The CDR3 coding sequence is TGCGCCAGCAGCCAAAATCCGGGCCAAGAGACCCAGTACTTC. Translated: CASSQNPGQETQYF.

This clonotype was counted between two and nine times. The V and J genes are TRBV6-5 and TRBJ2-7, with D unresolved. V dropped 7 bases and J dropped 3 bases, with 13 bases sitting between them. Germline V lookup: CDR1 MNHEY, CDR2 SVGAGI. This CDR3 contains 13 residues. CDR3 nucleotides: TGTGCCAGCAATCGAGGTAACAGCTACGAGCAGTACTTC. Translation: CASNRGNSYEQYF.